The 11 T cell receptor beta chains reported below all come from one sample, sequenced in a study of human T cells and chemical hapten exposure. A single record per CDR3 protein comes from TCRdb applying MiXCR to the 5' RACE reads. Of around 80,000 distinct CDR3 sequences listed, 15% are singletons. Total RNA was extracted from unfractionated whole blood. These receptors were collected from a female donor in good health.

V gene TRBV20-1 combines with J gene TRBJ2-3, with D uncertain. V shed 1 base and J shed 4 bases, with 12 bases lying between them. Germline CDR1 DFQATT, CDR2 SNEGSKA (reference sequence). This CDR3 is 14 amino acids long. The DNA of the CDR3 is TGCAGTGCTAGAGCATTCAGCCTGGCAGATACGCAGTATTTT. Amino acid sequence: CSARAFSLADTQYF.

The rearrangement uses TRBV24-1 and TRBJ2-3; D call uncertain. Germline values: CDR1 KGHDR, CDR2 SFDVKD. This CDR3 comprises 15 residues. Trimming pared 4 bases from V and 4 bases from J, leaving 14 bases between. CDR3 sequence reads: CATSERPSRADTQYF. The CDR3 DNA follows: TGTGCCACCAGTGAGAGACCCTCCCGGGCAGATACGCAGTATTTT.

V is TRBV24-1 and J is TRBJ2-2; D remains ambiguous. Trimming cost V 7 bases and J 0 bases, with 11 bases left between them. The CDR3 has 15 amino acids. Germline CDR1 KGHDR, CDR2 SFDVKD. CDR3 region: CATRVVTTNTGELFF. The CDR3 DNA sequence: TGTGCCACCAGGGTTGTGACCACGAACACCGGGGAGCTGTTTTTT.

This clonotype was observed a few times. The chain joins TRBV12-3 or TRBV12-4 to TRBJ1-4; 8 bases fit TRBD1. The CDR3 is 15 amino acids. The V gene end was trimmed by 5 bases and the J gene end by 0 bases; junction bases not matched to a gene: 2. The chain's CDR3 is CASSTGQATNEKLFF. The CDR3 DNA reads TGTGCCAGCAGTACGGGACAGGCAACTAATGAAAAACTGTTTTTT.

This clonotype was counted only a few times. V gene TRBV5-1 combines with J gene TRBJ2-3; D ambiguous. The CDR3 is 15 amino acids. Trimming stripped 5 bases from V and 3 bases from J, with 16 bases between. Germline loops: CDR1 SGHRS, CDR2 YFSETQ. CDR3 sequence reads: CASSPGILSTDTQYF. The CDR3 region has the DNA TGCGCCAGCAGTCCTGGGATACTCTCGACAGATACGCAGTATTTT.

This clonotype has only a few counts. V usage is TRBV20-1 and J usage is TRBJ2-3; the match to TRBD1 covers 7 bases. Germline V lookup: CDR1 DFQATT, CDR2 SNEGSKA (reference sequence). The CDR3 is 13 residues long. CDR3 sequence: CNIRGLMTDTQYF. CDR3 sequence (DNA): TGCAATATAAGGGGGCTTATGACAGATACGCAGTATTTT.

Ten or more counts support this clonotype. This rearrangement joins TRBV6-4 to TRBJ2-3; TRBD2 matches at 8 bases. The CDR3 contains 16 residues. Trimming took 2 bases from V and 2 from J; bases not matched to a gene: 6. The germline gives CDR1 MRHNA, CDR2 SNTAGT. This chain's CDR3 is CASSDEAGGSTDTQYF. CDR3 in DNA: TGTGCCAGCAGTGACGAGGCGGGGGGCTCCACAGATACGCAGTATTTT.

This chain connects TRBV18 to TRBJ1-2; no firm D call. CDR3 length: 15 amino acids. The germline gives CDR1 KGHSH, CDR2 LQKENI. V lost 6 bases and J lost 8, with 22 bases in between. In DNA, the CDR3 is TGTGCCAGCTCGCCGGACCCGGACCGGGCTGCAGGCTACACCTTC. Protein: CASSPDPDRAAGYTF.

The J gene is TRBJ2-3, the V gene TRBV20-1, with 10 nucleotides matching TRBD2. The CDR3 is 15 residues long. Germline V CDR1 and CDR2: DFQATT, SNEGSKA (reference sequence). Trimming removed 3 bases from V and 5 bases from J; junction bases left unmatched: 8. This CDR3 is CSASSLAGDKDTQYF. CDR3 in DNA: TGCAGTGCTAGTAGCCTAGCGGGAGATAAAGATACGCAGTATTTT.

The rearrangement links TRBV2 to TRBJ2-1; 10 bases are a match to TRBD2. The germline CDR1 and CDR2 sequences are SNHLY and FYNNEI. The V and J ends lost 6 bases and 7 bases, in that order; junction bases with no gene match: 6. This CDR3 has 14 amino acids. The CDR3 region is CASSIMTSGNEQFF. The DNA of the CDR3 is TGTGCCAGCAGCATCATGACTAGCGGGAATGAGCAGTTCTTC.

This sequence joins TRBV29-1 and TRBJ2-7; 7 nucleotides agree with TRBD1. The CDR3 is 13 amino acids. The trim removed 6 bases at V and 4 bases at J, leaving 9 bases unmatched. Germline V gene lookup returns CDR1 SQVTM and CDR2 ANQGSEA. CDR3 residues: CSVTRTGGYEQYF. The CDR3 coding sequence is TGCAGCGTCACCCGGACAGGAGGTTACGAGCAGTACTTC.